The rows below give T cell receptor beta chains drawn from one sample of a study of T cells in Graves' hyperthyroidism and ophthalmopathy. TCRdb called the multiplex PCR reads again in MiXCR, with one record for every CDR3 protein. The repertoire consists of roughly 800,000 distinct CDR3 sequences, with around 39% occurring once and the leading ten covering approximately 8.7%. Sequenced sample: blood. The receptor source for this set is a man aged 18 to 35 with Graves' hyperthyroidism. Each CDR3 is given with its conserved first and last residue. D genes are given only for firm matches. Size is omitted from some rows. Given values are once, few, many or a class for expanded clones.

V	size	J	D	DNA	CDR3
TRBV19	many	TRBJ1-5	TRBD1	TGTGCCACCCAGGGGGCGTTCAATCAGCCCCAGCATTTT	CATQGAFNQPQHF
TRBV2	few	TRBJ2-7	TRBD2	TGTGCCAGCAGTTTCGCGGGAGACCCCTACGAGCAGTACTTC	CASSFAGDPYEQYF
TRBV29-1	many	TRBJ1-1	NA	TGCAGCGTACCCCGGCCTAACACTGAAGCTTTCTTT	CSVPRPNTEAFF
TRBV7-8	NA	TRBJ1-3	NA	TGTGCCAGCAGCGCAGGGGCCGCGGGATATGGAAACACCATATATTTT	CASSAGAAGYGNTIYF
TRBV4-1	few	TRBJ2-7	TRBD1	TGCGCCAGCGGCTGGGGGACAGGTACCTACGAGCAGTACTTC	CASGWGTGTYEQYF
TRBV10-3	few	TRBJ1-2	NA	TGTGCCATCAGTGAAGGTCGGAACTATGGCTACACCTTC	CAISEGRNYGYTF
TRBV2	many	TRBJ1-2	NA	TGTGCCAGCCCCCCCGAGAGTAACTATGGCTACACCTTC	CASPPESNYGYTF
TRBV29-1	NA	TRBJ1-1	NA	TGCAGCGGGCTTTTGAGCACTGAAGCTTTCTTT	CSGLLSTEAFF
TRBV11-2	NA	TRBJ2-7	NA	TGTGCCAGCAGCCAACCGACTAGTTACTATCCCTACGAGCAGTACTTC	CASSQPTSYYPYEQYF
TRBV9	NA	TRBJ1-4	NA	TGTGCCAGCAGCGTAGCTGTCGGGGACGGGGAAAAACTGTTTTTT	CASSVAVGDGEKLFF
TRBV4-2	few	TRBJ1-1	TRBD1	TGTGCCAGCAGCCAAGATGGGACAGTGAACACTGAAGCTTTCTTT	CASSQDGTVNTEAFF
TRBV29-1	NA	TRBJ2-6	TRBD1	TGCAGCGTCTCCGGGACAGGGGGCAACGTCCTGACTTTC	CSVSGTGGNVLTF
TRBV7-9	NA	TRBJ2-7	NA	TGTGCCAGCAGCTTAGGGGCAGGGGATCCCTACGAGCAGTACTTC	CASSLGAGDPYEQYF
TRBV29-1	NA	TRBJ1-5	NA	TGCAGCGTTGTGTCCGGGTACAATCAGCCCCAGCATTTT	CSVVSGYNQPQHF
TRBV5-1	many	TRBJ2-7	NA	TGCGCCAGCAGCTTGGCCGGGGACGAGCAGTACTTC	CASSLAGDEQYF
TRBV7-8	many	TRBJ1-5	NA	TGTGCCAGCAGCGCACCAAGGTGGGGAGTAGGTAGTCAGCCCCAGCATTTT	CASSAPRWGVGSQPQHF
TRBV6-1	NA	TRBJ2-2	TRBD1	TGTGCCAGCAGCTCCCTGAGGGGGCCCTCGGGGGAGCTGTTTTTT	CASSSLRGPSGELFF
TRBV2	many	TRBJ2-5	TRBD1	TGTGCCAGCAGCCTAAACCCAAACAGGGGTGGGAACCAAGAGACCCAGTACTTC	CASSLNPNRGGNQETQYF
TRBV9	many	TRBJ1-1	NA	TGTGCCAGCAGCGTTCTGATTGGCACTGAAGCTTTCTTT	CASSVLIGTEAFF
TRBV7-6	few	TRBJ1-6	NA	TGTGCCAGCAGCTTAGATTCGGTTTCCTATAATTCACCCCTCCACTTT	CASSLDSVSYNSPLHF
TRBV9	NA	TRBJ1-1	TRBD1	TGTGCCAGCAGCTTAGCAGGGGGCCTCACTGAAGCTTTCTTT	CASSLAGGLTEAFF
TRBV5-1	many	TRBJ2-7	NA	TGCGCCAGCAGCACGGACAGAGCCTACGAGCAGTACTTC	CASSTDRAYEQYF
TRBV7-6	many	TRBJ2-2	TRBD2	TGTGCCAGCAGCTTAGCGGGAGGGCCGCCCGGGGAGCTGTTTTTT	CASSLAGGPPGELFF
TRBV15	many	TRBJ2-7	TRBD2	TGTGCCACCAGCAGAGATTTGGCTAGCGGGAGTGGTGAGCAGTACTTC	CATSRDLASGSGEQYF
TRBV7-2	few	TRBJ2-5	NA	TGTGCCAGCAGCCAAGATGGGCCCCAAGAGACCCAGTACTTC	CASSQDGPQETQYF
TRBV9	few	TRBJ2-5	NA	TGTGCCAGCAGCGTTGGTACCGGGATCTGGGCAGAGACCCAGTACTTC	CASSVGTGIWAETQYF
TRBV19	NA	TRBJ2-5	TRBD2	TGTGCCAGTTCGGGAGGCGCGGCGGATCAAGAGACCCAGTACTTC	CASSGGAADQETQYF
TRBV20-1	few	TRBJ2-7	NA	TGCAGTGCTAGAGGGTTTCTAGCCACCTACGAGCAGTACTTC	CSARGFLATYEQYF
TRBV7-9	few	TRBJ2-2	NA	TGTGCCAGCAGCTTTCTCGCCGGGACCGGGGAGCTGTTTTTT	CASSFLAGTGELFF
TRBV2	NA	TRBJ2-5	TRBD1	TGTGCCAGCAGAGGGGGCGAGACCCGGTACTTC	CASRGGETRYF
TRBV20-1	NA	TRBJ1-6	TRBD1	TGCAGTGCTACACAAGTCGACAGGGATCATTCACCCCTCCACTTT	CSATQVDRDHSPLHF
TRBV6-6	NA	TRBJ1-6	NA	TGTGCCAGCAGTTACAAGGGCAGGTTGCGAAATTCACCCCTCCACTTT	CASSYKGRLRNSPLHF
TRBV5-5	NA	TRBJ1-6	NA	TGTGCCAGCAGCTTGGCAGTAGTTCCAAATTCACCCCTCCACTTT	CASSLAVVPNSPLHF
TRBV7-8	many	TRBJ1-4	NA	TGTGCCAGCAGCCGAGGCCGACAGGCGCAAGCAACTAATGAAAAACTGTTTTTT	CASSRGRQAQATNEKLFF
TRBV2	many	TRBJ1-3	NA	TGTGCCAGCATGGAAGGATCCTCTGGAAACACCATATATTTT	CASMEGSSGNTIYF
TRBV7-7	few	TRBJ2-3	NA	TGTGCTAGCAGCTTACCTGAGGAGGATACGCAGTATTTT	CASSLPEEDTQYF
TRBV5-4	NA	TRBJ2-5	TRBD2	TGTGCCAGCAGCCTGGGCGGGGGGTCGATAGGAGAGACCCAGTACTTC	CASSLGGGSIGETQYF
TRBV20-1	NA	TRBJ2-7	NA	TGCAGTGCTAGTCACCGGGGGCTGTTTGTAAACGAGCAGTACTTC	CSASHRGLFVNEQYF
TRBV4-1	few	TRBJ1-3	NA	TGCGCCAGCAGCCAAGGGGGAACCTTTTCTGGAAACACCATATATTTT	CASSQGGTFSGNTIYF
TRBV6-5	NA	TRBJ2-5	NA	TGTGCCAGCAGTGAGGCGACACGGGGGGCCCCAGAGACCCAGTACTTC	CASSEATRGAPETQYF
TRBV11-2	few	TRBJ1-4	TRBD1	TGTGCCAGCAGACAACCAGGGGGGACGGAAAAACTGTTTTTT	CASRQPGGTEKLFF
TRBV20-1	few	TRBJ1-3	TRBD1	TGCAGTGCTAGAAAACAGGGGGTTATACCCTCTGGAAACACCATATATTTT	CSARKQGVIPSGNTIYF